This T cell receptor (beta chain) is from a study of T cells in Graves' hyperthyroidism and ophthalmopathy (dated by TCRdb to about 2019). Background on the whole study: Peripheral blood samples were taken at the time of initial diagnosis, prior to any treatment. To identify distinguishing TCR V-J signatures, a discovery cohort of around 98 patients was used, comprising approximately 40 with Graves' ophthalmopathy and 57 with stable Graves' hyperthyroidism. Whether ophthalmopathy could be predicted prospectively was tested in an independent validation cohort made up of some 20 hyperthyroidism patients plus 17 patients who later progressed to ophthalmopathy. The 100 discovery patients were randomly divided into training and test sets at a 7:3 ratio. Thyroid tissue and blood T-cell repertoires from roughly 6 Graves' hyperthyroidism patients were also compared in the study. Following sampling, methimazole starting at 30 mg daily was given to hyperthyroidism patients, and high-dose intravenous methylprednisolone was given to ophthalmopathy patients. The paper reports TCR Vbeta CDR3 sequencing of approximately 130 peripheral blood samples: around 45 ophthalmopathy, approximately 74 hyperthyroidism and roughly 17 progressor patients. Study-wide findings and limitations: In validation, progression to ophthalmopathy was predicted by the model with around 71% sensitivity and 72% to 85% specificity, a median of roughly 6.4 months before onset. Most expanded thyroid clonotypes (frequency above 0.001) were also detected in blood, a finding suggesting that blood repertoires may reflect thyroid immune responses. A 13 V-J signature model separated ophthalmopathy from stable hyperthyroidism, with around 91% sensitivity and about 81% specificity in cross-validation and 80%/75% in testing. No statistical method was used to fix the sample size in advance, and group allocation was not hidden from the investigators.

On this clonotype: Its antigen is currently not known. No quality values exist for individual bases; no much larger clone is one base distant.

Amplification of TCR beta CDR3 regions was carried out from RNA transcripts. For the first round of RT-PCR on the TCR CDR3, the HTBI primer set was used together with the Qiagen OneStep RT-PCR kit. Libraries were constructed in a second round of multiplex PCR, after which size selection and purification were performed. The libraries were sequenced on an Illumina HiSeq2000 using paired-end 100 bp reads. In the paper's pipeline: SOAPnuke was used to process the raw data, throwing out any read that contained adapters or uncalled bases, had a mean Phred below 15, or lacked an exact constant-primer or identifier match. COPE v1.2.5 was used to merge high-quality paired reads, and clonotypes were defined as unique nucleotide sequences. Clonotypes were aligned to IMGT TRBV, TRBD and TRBJ reference segments using MiTCR v1.1. The analysis included only V-J combinations with a frequency above 0.0001, which together covered approximately 99% of the repertoires. The TCS score was defined as F50 (clonal expansion) divided by E x V (chaos), with BLOSUM62-based TCRdist calculated between CDR3 peptides within each V-J. Welch's t-statistics and random forest reduced 500 to 550 V-J features to fewer than 15, which were used in a naive Bayes classifier (R e1071). The raw public data were reprocessed by TCRdb itself: fastp quality trimming at Q25, MiXCR clonotype calling, in-frame beta chains only. Rows are unified per CDR3 protein, each entry keeping the most common DNA and genes. TCRdb's processing, not the authors' own work, is the source of the V and J calls. A total of under 400,000 distinct CDR3 sequences appear in this sample, about 16% of them only once. Roughly 20% of the sample is taken by the ten largest.

In the ophthalmopathy patients, disease was moderately to severely active, with a Clinical Activity Score of 3 or more, a NOSPECS grade of 4 or more, and a duration of less than 3 months. The study excluded patients with uncontrolled infections, other autoimmune diseases, pregnancy or lactation. Clinical symptoms, serum thyroxine and TRAb, thyroid ultrasound, and orbital computed tomography formed the basis for the diagnoses. Ficoll-Paque density gradient centrifugation was used to isolate PBMCs from about 10 ml of fresh peripheral blood. Trizol reagent was used to extract total RNA, and RNA quality was then checked on an Agilent 2100 Bioanalyzer. Deletion took 0 bases off V and 4 bases off J, with a span of 10 bases between the germline ends. The germline V gene sets CDR1 to SGDLS and CDR2 to YYNGEE. The CDR3 runs 14 amino acids, cysteine and phenylalanine included. Left in the record is the CDR3 DNA by itself, 42 bases read in frame from the first base.

The rearranged segments are TRBV9 and TRBJ1-1, with no confident D gene call. The clonotype originates from a woman aged 55-70 years with Graves' ophthalmopathy. The material sequenced was blood. The CDR3 has the sequence CASSVDGGLTEAFF. Read as DNA, the sequence is TGTGCCAGCAGCGTAGATGGAGGGCTCACTGAAGCTTTCTTT.